This T cell receptor beta chain was recorded in a study of blood T cells in healthy people across ages. With V trimmed by 1 base and J by 4 bases, 7 bases remained unmatched. Per the germline V gene, CDR1 is LGHNA and CDR2 is YSLEER. CDR3 length: 16 residues. Study-wide findings and caveats: Higher diversity, along with more naive CD4+ cells, distinguished long-lived donors from aged donors.

PCR was performed a second time for about 7 to 12 cycles using a sample-barcoded 5' primer and a J-beta primer mix. One entry per CDR3 protein, called by TCRdb with MiXCR from the 5' RACE reads. Of just over 800,000 distinct CDR3 sequences in the sample, around 68% were seen once. A single count supports this clonotype. Its target is unknown. The chain links TRBV4-3 to TRBJ2-7; 10 nucleotides match TRBD2. The receptor was isolated from a man aged 25-45 years in good health. Sequencing was performed on blood. The CDR3 DNA sequence: TGCGCCAGCAGCCAAGCTCCTAGCGGGGGCGGATACGAGCAGTACTTC. This encodes CASSQAPSGGGYEQYF.